One and the same sample provided the 25 T cell receptor beta chains below, sequenced in a study of cytomegalovirus exposure and HLA in healthy donors (dated by TCRdb to 2016 to 2017). Receptor libraries were prepared by the immunoSEQ multiplex PCR assay. For the multiplex PCR, a mixture combining 60 forward primers for TCR Vbeta segments and 13 reverse primers for TCR Jbeta segments was used. TCRdb mirrors the immuneACCESS table, restricted to in-frame sequences. Some clones are absent from its copies; in checked studies, under half trace to an unresolved V gene, and the reason for the others is unknown. The sample table lists approximately 74,000 clones, roughly 75% of them with a count of one. The ten top clones hold approximately 7.8% of the sample. Sequencing used PBMCs. These TCRs come from a man between 60 and 70 years old in good health and CMV-seropositive.

The chain joins TRBV6-5 to TRBJ2-1; D ambiguous. CDR1 is MNHEY, CDR2 SVGAGI, per germline. Trimming pared 5 bases from V and 4 bases from J, leaving 15 bases between. The CDR3 runs 15 residues. The CDR3 sequence is CASSPNLSPYNEQFF. In nucleotides, the CDR3 is TGTGCCAGCAGTCCCAACCTATCCCCTTACAATGAGCAGTTCTTC.

The chain combines TRBV7-9 with TRBJ2-7; TRBD1 aligns across 7 bases. Germline lookup yields CDR1 SEHNR and CDR2 FQNEAQ (reference sequence). V trimming: 4 bases; J trimming: 6 bases; junction bases outside the gene matches: 3. There are 12 residues in the CDR3. The CDR3 reads CASSSPGGEQYF. Here the CDR3 DNA reads TGTGCCAGCAGCTCCCCAGGGGGCGAGCAGTACTTC.

J is TRBJ2-1 and V is TRBV11-2, with 9 bases fitting TRBD2. The CDR3 is 14 residues long. Germline CDR1 is SGHAT and CDR2 is FQNNGV. The V gene end was trimmed by 4 bases and the J gene end by 6 bases; junction bases not matched to a gene: 4. CDR3 in DNA: TGTGCCAGCAGCTGGGGAGCGGGGGGCAATGAGCAGTTCTTC. It yields the protein CASSWGAGGNEQFF.

The rearrangement joins TRBV29-1 to TRBJ1-1; a weak D match, TRBD1 (5 bases). Trimming cost V 3 bases and J 0 bases, with 8 bases left between them. CDR3 length: 13 amino acids. Germline V gene sequence: CDR1 SQVTM, CDR2 ANQGSEA. The CDR3 here is CSVETVMNTEAFF. The CDR3 DNA sequence: TGCAGCGTTGAGACAGTAATGAACACTGAAGCTTTCTTT.

The chain couples TRBV6-6 to TRBJ1-1; no clear D. CDR1 is MNHNY and CDR2 is SVGAGI in the germline V gene (reference sequence). CDR3 length: 15 amino acids. V lost 0 bases and J lost 0, with 8 bases in between. CDR3 sequence: CASSYSARLNTEAFF. For the CDR3, the DNA is TGTGCCAGCAGTTACTCGGCCAGGTTGAACACTGAAGCTTTCTTT.

This chain joins TRBV7-2 and TRBJ2-3, with 11 positions matching TRBD2. The CDR3 contains 16 residues. V was pared by 1 base and J by 5 bases, with 5 bases of the junction left unmatched. Germline V gene lookup returns CDR1 SGHTA and CDR2 FQGNSA. CDR3 sequence: CASSLGSGREGDTQYF. The CDR3 DNA reads TGTGCCAGCAGCTTAGGTAGCGGGAGGGAGGGAGATACGCAGTATTTT.

The chain carries TRBV5-1 and TRBJ2-2; 8 bases line up with TRBD2. Germline V CDR1 and CDR2: SGHRS, YFSETQ. V trimming: 4 bases; J trimming: 5 bases; junction bases outside the gene matches: 7. The CDR3 has 15 residues. CDR3 amino acids: CASSPGGEGTGELFF. CDR3 nucleotide sequence: TGCGCCAGCAGCCCGGGAGGGGAAGGGACCGGGGAGCTGTTTTTT. The full variable domain, with the rest looked up from reference TRBV5-1 and TRBJ2-2, is KAGVTQTPRYLIKTRGQQVTLSCSPISGHRSVSWYQQTPGQGLQFLFEYFSETQRNKGNFPGRFSGRQFSNSRSEMNVSTLELGDSALYLCASSPGGEGTGELFFGEGSRLTVL.

The chain combines TRBV2 with TRBJ2-3; 10 bases align to TRBD2. Trimming at V came to 11 bases and at J to 4 bases, leaving 21 bases not matched to a gene. The CDR3 contains 18 residues. CDR1 SNHLY and CDR2 FYNNEI come from the germline V gene. This chain's CDR3 is CALLPRTSGPTRADTQYF. The DNA of the CDR3 is TGTGCCCTATTACCCCGGACTAGCGGCCCAACCCGGGCAGATACGCAGTATTTT.

The rearrangement uses TRBV11-3 and TRBJ2-3; D gene ambiguous. Per the germline V gene, CDR1 is SGHNT and CDR2 is YENEEA. Trimming took 2 bases from V and 0 from J, leaving 6 bases between them. This CDR3 is 14 amino acids long. The CDR3 region is CASSLTLSTDTQYF. CDR3 nucleotides: TGTGCCAGCAGCTTAACTCTTAGCACAGATACGCAGTATTTT.

Only a few counts were recorded for this clone. The chain links TRBV4-2 to TRBJ2-7, with 8 bases lining up with TRBD1. J was trimmed by 1 base and V by 0 bases; bases with no gene match: 5. CDR3 length: 16 amino acids. Germline V CDR1 and CDR2: LGHNA, YNFKEQ. CDR3 sequence (DNA): TGTGCCAGCAGCCAAGATTATAGGACAGGGTCCTACGAGCAGTACTTC. It specifies CASSQDYRTGSYEQYF.

The gene calls are TRBV11-3 and TRBJ2-7; a weak D match, TRBD2 (6 bases). The CDR3 loop spans 14 amino acids. The V gene lost 3 bases and the J gene lost 6 bases, with 15 bases spanning the gap. Germline V gene sequence: CDR1 SGHNT, CDR2 YENEEA. CDR3 sequence: CASSFSAGMGEQYF. The DNA for the CDR3 is TGTGCCAGCAGCTTTAGTGCGGGGATGGGCGAGCAGTACTTC.

The CDR3 DNA reads TGTGCCAGCAGTGATGTGACTAGCGGGAGCCTGGCGGGCTCCTACAATGAGCAGTTCTTC. Its translation is CASSDVTSGSLAGSYNEQFF. This chain uses TRBV6-1 with TRBJ2-1; 12 bases align to TRBD2. Germline CDR1 reads MNHNS; CDR2 reads SASEGT. The CDR3 covers 20 residues. V trimming: 3 bases; J trimming: 0 bases; junction bases outside the gene matches: 12.

This clone turned up a few times. This sequence joins TRBV18 and TRBJ2-7; 9 bases agree with TRBD1. From germline, CDR1 is KGHSH and CDR2 LQKENI. This CDR3 has 15 amino acids. The V and J ends lost 1 base and 3 bases, in that order; junction bases with no gene match: 4. CDR3 loop: CASSPLGTGNYEQYF. The CDR3, as DNA: TGTGCCAGCTCACCACTCGGGACAGGGAACTACGAGCAGTACTTC.

This chain links TRBV6-5 with TRBJ2-7, with TRBD1 identical over 9 bases. This CDR3 has 15 residues. The ends lost 4 bases at V and 1 base at J; junction bases unmatched: 5. Germline V gives CDR1 MNHEY, CDR2 SVGAGI. This CDR3 is CASSSTGGASYEQYF. The CDR3 nucleotides are TGTGCCAGCAGTTCCACAGGGGGCGCATCCTACGAGCAGTACTTC.

The genes are TRBV5-1 and TRBJ1-1, with D unclear. V lost 4 bases and J lost 0, with 10 bases in between. The CDR3 has 14 residues. Germline V CDR1 and CDR2: SGHRS, YFSETQ. CDR3: CASSPPELNTEAFF. In nucleotides, the CDR3 is TGCGCCAGCAGCCCCCCAGAATTGAACACTGAAGCTTTCTTT.

The chain combines TRBV4-1 with TRBJ1-4, with a tentative D call TRBD1 (5 bases). V was shortened by 0 bases and J by 7 bases, with 12 bases between the two germline ends. Looked up from germline, CDR1 is MGHRA and CDR2 is YSYEKL. The CDR3 extends over 15 amino acids. As DNA, the CDR3 is TGCGCCAGCAGCCAAGATCCGAAAGGGGCTGAAAAACTGTTTTTT. Translation: CASSQDPKGAEKLFF.

The chain couples TRBV4-1 to TRBJ2-5, with 8 bases lining up with TRBD2. The J call may not be correct, given that the DNA end is closer to TRBJ2-7. The CDR3 has 15 residues. Germline V lookup: CDR1 MGHRA, CDR2 YSYEKL. CDR3 protein: CASSLRIAGTYEQYF. The CDR3 nucleotides are TGCGCCAGCAGCCTGCGTATAGCGGGGACGTACGAGCAGTACTTC.

As for this clone: The same CDR3 arises from other DNA sequences in this sample as well. The chain joins TRBV4-1 to TRBJ2-3; a possible D gene is TRBD1 (5 bases). This CDR3 is 13 amino acids long. Per the germline V gene, CDR1 is MGHRA and CDR2 is YSYEKL. The V gene lost 2 bases and the J gene lost 3 bases, with 6 bases spanning the gap. CDR3 coding DNA: TGCGCCAGCAGCCAACAGGGTACAGATACGCAGTATTTT. Its protein is CASSQQGTDTQYF.

In its sample, this clone was seen a few times. V is TRBV5-4 and J is TRBJ2-5; TRBD2 agrees at 7 bases. Germline V gene sequence: CDR1 SGHNT, CDR2 YYREEE (reference sequence). V shed 0 bases and J 1 base; nucleotides not matched to a gene: 3. This CDR3 has 15 residues. The DNA of the CDR3 is TGTGCCAGCAGCTTGGGACTAGCTGTCCAAGAGACCCAGTACTTC. Protein: CASSLGLAVQETQYF. Based on the CDR3 plus reference TRBV5-4 and TRBJ2-5, the full variable domain is ETGVTQSPTHLIKTRGQQVTLRCSSQSGHNTVSWYQQALGQGPQFIFQYYREEENGRGNFPPRFSGLQFPNYSSELNVNALELDDSALYLCASSLGLAVQETQYFGPGTRLLVL.

The rearrangement links TRBV4-1 to TRBJ1-1; 7 bases align to TRBD1. V lost 3 bases to trimming and J lost 2 bases; unmatched junction nucleotides: 3. CDR1 and CDR2 (germline): MGHRA, YSYEKL. The CDR3 covers 14 residues. The CDR3 loop reads CASSQRQGNTEAFF. The CDR3 DNA is TGCGCCAGCAGCCAGAGACAGGGTAACACTGAAGCTTTCTTT.

Of note for this clone: Lacking the conserved final phenylalanine or tryptophan, this CDR3 likely reflects a read error. The chain recombines TRBV6-6 with TRBJ1-5; perhaps TRBD1 as D (5 bases). The CDR3 contains 16 residues. Looked up from germline, CDR1 is MNHNY and CDR2 is SVGAGI (reference sequence). The V end lost 2 bases, the J end lost 1 base, and 12 bases lay between the germline ends. CDR3 amino acids: CASSYTQGWSNQPQHL. CDR3 DNA sequence: TGTGCCAGCAGTTACACCCAGGGATGGAGCAATCAGCCCCAGCATCTT.

The V call is TRBV7-9, the J call TRBJ1-1, with TRBD1 as a possible D gene (5 bases). The length of the CDR3 is 14 residues. Trimming took off 2 bases at V and 4 bases at J, with 11 bases between the two ends. Germline CDR1 SEHNR, CDR2 FQNEAQ (reference sequence). DNA of the CDR3: TGTGCCAGCAGCTTAAAAGGGGCGCCCACTGAAGCTTTCTTT. Encoded protein: CASSLKGAPTEAFF.

The chain carries TRBV4-1 and TRBJ2-6, with D perhaps TRBD1 (6 bases). V was pared by 1 base and J by 2 bases, with 6 bases between. Germline assignment: CDR1 MGHRA and CDR2 YSYEKL. CDR3 length equals 15 residues. CDR3 sequence reads: CASSQAGAGANVLTF. CDR3 DNA sequence: TGCGCCAGCAGCCAAGCAGGGGCTGGGGCCAACGTCCTGACTTTC.

The genes are TRBV27 and TRBJ2-7; 10 bases line up with TRBD2. The CDR3 loop spans 15 amino acids. CDR1 is MNHEY, CDR2 SMNVEV, per germline (reference sequence). Trimming took 5 bases from V and 4 from J; bases not matched to a gene: 8. CDR3 residues: CASSVTSGNQYEQYF. Here the CDR3 DNA reads TGTGCCAGCAGTGTCACTAGCGGGAATCAATACGAGCAGTACTTC.

The chain joins TRBV27 to TRBJ1-5, with 8 bases that match TRBD1. CDR3 size: 18 residues. Losses at the gene ends were 3 bases for V and 0 bases for J; bases not matched to a gene: 10. Germline V CDR1 and CDR2: MNHEY, SMNVEV (reference sequence). This chain's CDR3 is CASSLAGTGVYSNQPQHF. Written as DNA, the CDR3 is TGTGCCAGCAGTTTGGCCGGGACAGGAGTTTATAGCAATCAGCCCCAGCATTTT.